This is a list of T cell receptor beta chains from one sample in a study of PD-1 blockade in classical Hodgkin lymphoma. Using immunoSEQ multiplex PCR, the repertoire was profiled, and TCRdb retains in-frame clones only, with some absent. The sample includes 100,000 or so clones, about nine tenths seen only once; the top ten take under 3.5%. Specimen: peripheral blood mononuclear cells (PBMCs), collected before the fourth cycle of nivolumab. The source is a human donor with classical Hodgkin lymphoma. The CDR3 runs from the conserved cysteine through the conserved F or W. A D gene is named only where the DNA matches it firmly. A clone size is listed for some rows: how often the clone was seen (once, few, many), or a class if it is expanded.

clone size | J gene | V gene | D gene | CDR3 protein | CDR3 DNA
- | TRBJ1-2 | TRBV30 | - | CAWSVTGKLGYTF | TGTGCCTGGAGTGTTACAGGGAAGTTGGGCTACACCTTC
- | TRBJ2-5 | TRBV7-9 | TRBD2 | CASSSGGGGQETQYF | TGTGCCAGCAGCTCGGGCGGGGGGGGCCAAGAGACCCAGTACTTC
- | TRBJ1-2 | TRBV4-2 | TRBD1 | CASSPRTGTESYGYTF | TGTGCCAGCAGCCCCCGGACAGGGACCGAATCCTATGGCTACACCTTC
- | TRBJ1-2 | TRBV6-6 | - | CASSYAGNYGYTF | TGTGCCAGCAGTTACGCAGGGAACTATGGCTACACCTTC
- | TRBJ1-2 | TRBV27 | - | CASSWAGRSYGYTF | TGTGCCAGCAGTTGGGCGGGAAGGTCCTATGGCTACACCTTC
- | TRBJ1-2 | TRBV9 | - | CASSDGGNGYTF | TGTGCCAGCAGCGATGGGGGAAATGGCTACACCTTC
- | TRBJ2-7 | TRBV4-3 | TRBD2 | CASSPRTSGGVYEQYF | TGCGCCAGCAGCCCCCGGACTAGCGGGGGGGTCTACGAGCAGTACTTC
- | TRBJ1-1 | TRBV28 | - | CASSFRDTYPNTEAFF | TGTGCCAGCAGTTTTCGGGACACCTACCCGAACACTGAAGCTTTCTTT
- | TRBJ1-2 | TRBV6-5 | TRBD1 | CASSLQGGNYDYTF | TGTGCCAGCAGTCTGCAGGGGGGTAACTATGACTACACCTTC
once | TRBJ2-7 | TRBV18 | - | CASSLQDYEQYF | TGTGCCAGCTCACTACAGGACTACGAGCAGTACTTC
- | TRBJ1-1 | TRBV27 | - | CASRRTRDTEAFF | TGTGCCAGCAGACGGACGAGGGACACTGAAGCTTTCTTT
- | TRBJ2-7 | TRBV28 | TRBD2 | CASSLGLAGAEQYF | TGTGCCAGCAGTTTAGGGCTAGCGGGGGCCGAGCAGTACTTC
- | TRBJ1-5 | TRBV11-2 | - | CASSLGGADHQPQHF | TGTGCCAGCAGCTTAGGAGGGGCGGACCATCAGCCCCAGCATTTT
- | TRBJ2-7 | TRBV2 | - | CASSAGPEYEQYF | TGTGCCAGCAGTGCGGGACCCGAATACGAGCAGTACTTC
- | TRBJ1-4 | TRBV30 | TRBD1 | CAWSPGGTPGKLFF | TGTGCCTGGAGTCCAGGGGGAACTCCGGGAAAACTGTTTTTT
- | TRBJ1-3 | TRBV11-2 | - | CASSGRSGSGNTIYF | TGTGCCAGCAGCGGTCGTTCAGGCTCTGGAAACACCATATATTTT
- | TRBJ1-1 | TRBV9 | - | CASSLTGNTEAFF | TGTGCCAGCAGCCTCACAGGGAACACTGAAGCTTTCTTT
- | TRBJ1-2 | TRBV4-1 | TRBD1 | CASSQPLPGQIYGYTF | TGCGCCAGCAGCCAACCCCTTCCGGGACAGATCTATGGCTACACCTTC
- | TRBJ2-5 | TRBV23-1 | - | CASSQQTGTEKETQYF | TGCGCCAGCAGTCAGCAAACCGGGACTGAAAAAGAGACCCAGTACTTC
once | TRBJ2-7 | TRBV29-1 | - | CSVTRQENYEQYF | TGCAGCGTTACGCGACAGGAAAACTACGAGCAGTACTTC
- | TRBJ2-7 | TRBV6-5 | TRBD1 | CATLATGGYEQYF | TGTGCCACCCTTGCTACAGGGGGCTACGAGCAGTACTTC
- | TRBJ1-2 | TRBV5-1 | - | CASSLGKTSGDYGYTF | TGCGCCAGCAGCTTAGGGAAGACTTCGGGTGACTATGGCTACACCTTC
- | TRBJ2-3 | TRBV7-6 | - | CASSFEGSRGTDTQYF | TGTGCCAGCAGCTTCGAGGGTAGCCGTGGCACAGATACGCAGTATTTT
- | TRBJ2-7 | TRBV10-3 | TRBD2 | CAISPGLAGADEQYF | TGTGCCATCAGTCCGGGACTAGCGGGGGCCGACGAGCAGTACTTC
- | TRBJ1-1 | TRBV19 | - | CASSPLSGEVTEAFF | TGTGCCAGTAGTCCCCTATCCGGGGAAGTGACTGAAGCTTTCTTT
- | TRBJ2-1 | TRBV11-3 | - | CASSPTSYNEQFF | TGTGCCAGCAGCCCGACTAGCTACAATGAGCAGTTCTTC
- | TRBJ1-2 | TRBV11-3 | TRBD1 | CASRFRTGGYHSYGYTF | TGTGCCAGCAGATTCCGGACAGGGGGCTATCATAGCTATGGCTACACCTTC
once | TRBJ2-7 | TRBV30 | TRBD2 | CAWSYSIAGGHEQYF | TGTGCCTGGAGTTATTCAATAGCGGGGGGGCACGAGCAGTACTTC
- | TRBJ1-3 | TRBV30 | - | CAWSFRGRDTIYF | TGTGCCTGGAGTTTCAGGGGCAGGGACACCATATATTTT
- | TRBJ2-5 | TRBV5-1 | TRBD1 | CASSFPGQVRWETQYF | TGCGCCAGCAGCTTCCCGGGACAGGTTCGTTGGGAGACCCAGTACTTC
- | TRBJ1-3 | TRBV7-2 | - | CASSPSDRSSGNTIYF | TGTGCCAGCAGCCCAAGCGACAGGTCCTCTGGAAACACCATATATTTT
- | TRBJ1-1 | TRBV28 | - | CASSLTPGRGLNTEAFF | TGTGCCAGCAGTCTGACCCCAGGGAGGGGCCTGAACACTGAAGCTTTCTTT
- | TRBJ2-7 | TRBV7-9 | TRBD1 | CASNSGTGSYEQYF | TGTGCCAGCAACTCCGGGACAGGCTCCTACGAGCAGTACTTC
- | TRBJ2-7 | TRBV5-5 | - | CASSFDRYEQYF | TGTGCCAGCAGCTTCGACAGATACGAGCAGTACTTC
- | TRBJ1-2 | TRBV6-5 | - | CASSYGGYYGYTF | TGTGCCAGCAGTTACGGGGGGTACTATGGCTACACCTTC
- | TRBJ2-3 | TRBV10-2 | TRBD2 | CASSESHASGVDTQYF | TGCGCCAGCAGTGAGTCGCACGCTAGCGGGGTAGATACGCAGTATTTT
- | TRBJ2-7 | TRBV7-9 | - | CASSLAEHSRTQYF | TGTGCCAGCAGCTTAGCCGAACACTCCAGAACGCAGTACTTC
- | TRBJ1-2 | TRBV29-1 | - | CSVETMGDYGYTF | TGCAGCGTTGAAACTATGGGGGACTATGGCTACACCTTC
- | TRBJ2-2 | TRBV5-1 | - | CASSLATTNTGELFF | TGCGCCAGCAGCTTGGCGACAACGAACACCGGGGAGCTGTTTTTT
many | TRBJ1-1 | TRBV11-2 | - | CASSLRANTEAFF | TGTGCCAGCAGCTTACGGGCCAACACTGAAGCTTTCTTT
- | TRBJ2-1 | TRBV6-5 | TRBD1 | CASSYSWDRVYNEQFF | TGTGCCAGCAGTTACTCGTGGGACAGGGTGTACAATGAGCAGTTCTTC
- | TRBJ2-1 | TRBV30 | TRBD2 | CAWDGAGAPRNEQFF | TGTGCCTGGGATGGAGCGGGGGCCCCCCGCAATGAGCAGTTCTTC
- | TRBJ2-7 | TRBV5-1 | - | CASSLVGLQYYEQYF | TGTGCCAGCAGCTTGGTAGGTTTACAGTACTACGAGCAGTACTTC
- | TRBJ1-5 | TRBV28 | TRBD1 | CASSRDRGQPQHF | TGTGCCAGCAGTAGGGACAGGGGACAGCCCCAGCATTTT
- | TRBJ2-7 | TRBV2 | - | CASSERGYEQYF | TGTGCCAGCAGTGAGAGGGGGTACGAGCAGTACTTC
- | TRBJ1-1 | TRBV30 | - | CAWSFNRNTEAFF | TGTGCCTGGAGTTTTAACAGGAACACTGAAGCTTTCTTT
- | TRBJ2-7 | TRBV7-9 | - | CASSFQVDEQYF | TGTGCCAGCAGTTTCCAGGTGGACGAGCAGTACTTC
- | TRBJ2-3 | TRBV7-2 | TRBD2 | CASSPGLAGVGDTQYF | TGTGCCAGCAGCCCCGGACTAGCGGGGGTGGGTGATACGCAGTATTTT